This T cell receptor (beta chain) came from a study of blood T cell repertoires in COVID-19. Across the study: Acute and convalescent COVID-19 samples came from the United States, Italy and Spain. T cells, B-cell-depleted T cells, or PBMCs supplied cDNA or gDNA.

Original handling: Quantification of nucleated cells was approximated via reference gene primer amplification. The method was immunoSEQ multiplex PCR; TCRdb's version includes in-frame clones alone and lacks a portion of them. That table is the source of V, J and clone size, and D and trimming were worked out from the DNA. Among roughly 250,000 clones listed, roughly 84% were seen once. The CDR3 has 16 residues. Germline values: CDR1 SGHTA, CDR2 FQGNSA. Trimming removed 5 bases from V and 7 bases from J; junction bases left unmatched: 11. Sequencing was carried out using peripheral blood. The TCR sequence derives from a human donor in a cohort sampled during active COVID-19. The chain couples TRBV7-2 to TRBJ1-6; 7 positions match TRBD1. The CDR3 sequence: CASSRRPDRVNSPLHF. CDR3 coding DNA: TGTGCCAGCAGCCGGCGCCCTGACAGGGTAAATTCACCCCTCCACTTT.